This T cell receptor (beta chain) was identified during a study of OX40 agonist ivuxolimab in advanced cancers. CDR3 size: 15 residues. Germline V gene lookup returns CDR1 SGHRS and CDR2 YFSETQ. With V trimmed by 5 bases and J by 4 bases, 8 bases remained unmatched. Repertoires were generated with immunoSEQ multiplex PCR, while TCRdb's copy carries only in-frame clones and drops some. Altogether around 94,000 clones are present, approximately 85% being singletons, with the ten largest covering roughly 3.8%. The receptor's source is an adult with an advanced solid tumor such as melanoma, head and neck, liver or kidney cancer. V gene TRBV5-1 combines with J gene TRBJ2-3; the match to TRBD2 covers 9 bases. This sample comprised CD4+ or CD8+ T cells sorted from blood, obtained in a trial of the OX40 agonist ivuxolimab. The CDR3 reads CASRVAAGGPDTQYF. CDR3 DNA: TGCGCCAGCAGAGTAGCGGCGGGAGGGCCAGATACGCAGTATTTT. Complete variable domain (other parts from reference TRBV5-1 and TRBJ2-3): KAGVTQTPRYLIKTRGQQVTLSCSPISGHRSVSWYQQTPGQGLQFLFEYFSETQRNKGNFPGRFSGRQFSNSRSEMNVSTLELGDSALYLCASRVAAGGPDTQYFGPGTRLTVL.